The 14 T cell receptor beta chains below all came from one sample that was sequenced in a study of blood T cells in healthy people across ages. The authors ran a second PCR of roughly 6 to 11 cycles using a sample-barcoded 5' primer and a J-beta primer mix. Via MiXCR, TCRdb re-called the 5' RACE reads, giving one row per CDR3 protein. In the table there are approximately 900,000 distinct CDR3 sequences, approximately 49% of which are singletons. The sample comprised blood. These receptors came from a man aged 25-40 years in good health.

This clonotype was seen a handful of times. The chain links TRBV30 to TRBJ1-2; TRBD1 might be the D (5 bases). This CDR3 is 14 amino acids long. Trimming stripped 0 bases from V and 5 bases from J, with 13 bases between. Germline V gene data show CDR1 as GTSNPN and CDR2 as SVGIG (reference sequence). CDR3 protein: CAWSVASGRYGYTF. DNA of the CDR3: TGTGCCTGGAGTGTAGCCTCAGGGAGGTATGGCTACACCTTC.

This clonotype was detected a few times. This rearrangement joins TRBV28 to TRBJ2-7, with D possibly matching TRBD1 (6 bases). V was cut by 5 bases and J by 4 bases, with 15 bases left in between. The CDR3 loop spans 14 amino acids. Germline values: CDR1 MDHEN, CDR2 SYDVKM. The CDR3 bases are TGTGCCAGCAGTCTTTCACAGGGTCGGTACGAGCAGTACTTC. Translation gives CASSLSQGRYEQYF.

The chain uses TRBV6-2 or TRBV6-3 and TRBJ2-3; 8 bases match TRBD1. J was trimmed by 3 bases and V by 5 bases; bases with no gene match: 7. There are 15 residues in the CDR3. From germline, CDR1 is MNHEY and CDR2 SVGEGT. The CDR3 region is CASSVTGQGTDTQYF. The CDR3 DNA follows: TGTGCCAGCAGTGTAACAGGACAGGGAACAGATACGCAGTATTTT.

This clonotype was detected a few times. The chain links TRBV6-5 to TRBJ1-4, with a tentative D call TRBD1 (5 bases). The germline V gene encodes CDR1 MNHEY and CDR2 SVGAGI. Trimming cost V 0 bases and J 10 bases, with 18 bases left between them. The CDR3 has 16 amino acids. The CDR3 region has the DNA TGTGCCAGCAGTTACTCGATTCGACTAGGGGTGGGAAAACTGTTTTTT. Protein sequence: CASSYSIRLGVGKLFF.

This rearrangement joins TRBV3-1 to TRBJ1-6; 7 bases match TRBD1. This CDR3 is built from 14 residues. The germline CDR1 and CDR2 sequences are LGHDT and YNNKEL (reference sequence). V shed 2 bases and J 7 bases; nucleotides not matched to a gene: 2. This CDR3 reads CASSQNRGNSPLHF. The CDR3, as DNA: TGTGCCAGCAGCCAAAACAGGGGCAATTCACCCCTCCACTTT.

To note about this clonotype: A much larger clone is a single base away; this may be a read error. The chain links TRBV12-3 or TRBV12-4 to TRBJ2-1; no definite D call. The J call may be in error: the DNA end matches TRBJ2-7 better. The CDR3 loop spans 14 amino acids. CDR3 DNA: TGTGCCAGCAGTTTAAGAAATTCCTACAATGAGCAGTACTTC. It translates to CASSLRNSYNEQYF.

The chain couples TRBV12-3 or TRBV12-4 to TRBJ1-1; the D is unclear. This CDR3 contains 15 residues. The V gene lost 5 bases and the J gene lost 0 bases, with 13 bases spanning the gap. The CDR3 DNA sequence: TGTGCCAGCAGTCTATCCGGTCAGTTGAACACTGAAGCTTTCTTT. Protein: CASSLSGQLNTEAFF.

This chain links TRBV27 with TRBJ2-4, with 9 bases fitting TRBD2. Germline lookup yields CDR1 MNHEY and CDR2 SMNVEV (reference sequence). The ends lost 5 bases at V and 9 bases at J; junction bases unmatched: 5. CDR3 length equals 13 residues. CDR3 DNA: TGTGCCAGCAGTGTAGTGCGGGAGGGCATTCAGTACTTC. Translation gives CASSVVREGIQYF.

This clonotype was counted between two and nine times. The chain couples TRBV20-1 to TRBJ2-7; the match to TRBD1 covers 8 bases. The CDR3 loop spans 15 amino acids. Looked up from germline, CDR1 is DFQATT and CDR2 is SNEGSKA (reference sequence). V lost 0 bases, J lost 1 base, and 5 bases stayed unmatched. CDR3 loop: CSARDGTGMSYEQYF. The DNA for the CDR3 is TGCAGTGCTAGAGACGGGACAGGAATGTCCTACGAGCAGTACTTC.

The table lists this clonotype with a few counts. The chain combines TRBV29-1 with TRBJ2-5; D gene uncertain. The CDR3 is 14 amino acids. V dropped 2 bases and J dropped 4 bases, with 14 bases sitting between them. Germline assignment: CDR1 SQVTM and CDR2 ANQGSEA. Here the CDR3 reads CSVESHLLGETQYF. The CDR3 nucleotides read TGCAGCGTTGAATCCCACCTGCTAGGAGAGACCCAGTACTTC.

The chain joins TRBV30 to TRBJ2-1; D is possibly TRBD2 (7 bases). The CDR3 runs 14 residues. Germline CDR1 reads GTSNPN; CDR2 reads SVGIG (reference sequence). The V gene lost 4 bases and the J gene lost 3 bases, with 13 bases spanning the gap. DNA of the CDR3: TGTGCCTGGATGCGAGCGGGACACTACAATGAGCAGTTCTTC. Its protein is CAWMRAGHYNEQFF.

V and J are TRBV10-3 and TRBJ2-5, with 7 bases that match TRBD1. The CDR3 covers 16 residues. The V segment lost 4 bases and the J segment 11 bases; nucleotides outside the gene matches: 19. CDR1 is ENHRY and CDR2 is SYGVKD in the germline V gene. DNA for the CDR3: TGTGCCATCAGTGCGGGCCGGACAGGCGCTGGGGATGAGCAGTACTTC. This translates into CAISAGRTGAGDEQYF.

As regards this clonotype: This may be a read error, as it is one base from a much larger clone. The J gene is TRBJ2-7, the V gene TRBV29-1, with D perhaps TRBD1 or TRBD2 (5 bases each). This CDR3 has 12 residues. The V end lost 4 bases, the J end lost 3 bases, and 10 bases lay between the germline ends. CDR1 and CDR2 from the germline V gene are SQVTM and ANQGSEA. The CDR3 loop reads CSVVGTNYEQYF. The CDR3 coding sequence is TGCAGCGTTGTAGGGACCAACTACGAGCAGTACTTC.

The chain couples TRBV7-2 to TRBJ2-7, with TRBD1 identical over 10 bases. The CDR3 totals 15 residues. Germline CDR1 reads SGHTA; CDR2 reads FQGNSA. After removal of 6 bases from V and 9 bases from J, the junction contained 14 bases not matched to a gene. CDR3 sequence reads: CASRPKSGQGKGQYF. Written as DNA, the CDR3 is TGTGCCAGCAGGCCCAAATCGGGACAGGGGAAAGGGCAGTACTTC.